The 15 T cell receptor beta chains in this list originate from one sample, sequenced in a study of T cells after yellow fever vaccination. TCRdb re-derived calls from the 5' RACE reads in MiXCR, one entry per CDR3 protein. The table has a few hundred thousand distinct CDR3 sequences, about 4% seen once. Here the sequenced sample was PBMCs, taken 5 days after the yellow fever booster vaccination. Receptor source: a man aged 18 to 29 who received the YFV17D yellow fever vaccine.

The chain has TRBV7-9 and TRBJ1-4, with TRBD1 identical over 7 bases. CDR3 size: 14 residues. Germline V gives CDR1 SEHNR, CDR2 FQNEAQ (reference sequence). V was pared by 8 bases and J by 8 bases, with 11 bases of the junction left unmatched. For the CDR3, the DNA is TGTGCCAGCGCCATTATCCGGACAGGCGAAAAACTGTTTTTT. It specifies CASAIIRTGEKLFF.

This clonotype was found a few times. The chain combines TRBV20-1 with TRBJ1-5; D may be TRBD1 (5 bases). The ends were cut back, 5 bases at V and 9 bases at J, with 14 bases in the middle. The germline V gene encodes CDR1 DFQATT and CDR2 SNEGSKA (reference sequence). CDR3 length: 12 residues. The CDR3 region is CSARDSHRPQHF. DNA of the CDR3: TGCAGTGCTCGGGACTCCCATCGGCCCCAGCATTTT.

This clonotype occurred a few times. The CDR3, as DNA: TGTGCCAGCAGCCCCATAGGCCGGGGATACAATCAGCCCCAGCATTTT. Its protein is CASSPIGRGYNQPQHF. This chain joins TRBV7-2 and TRBJ1-5, with unresolved D. CDR1 and CDR2 (germline): SGHTA, FQGNSA. This CDR3 contains 16 residues. V was trimmed by 5 bases and J by 3 bases, leaving 17 bases between them.

This clonotype was counted a few times. This chain connects TRBV21-1 to TRBJ1-2. TRBV21-1 is shown as a pseudogene. The length of the CDR3 is 14 residues. CDR3: CASTTEGLSGGYTF. The CDR3, as DNA: TGTGCCAGCACCACGGAGGGGCTTTCTGGGGGCTACACCTTC.

This clonotype was counted at least ten times. The rearrangement uses TRBV27 and TRBJ1-1; the D gene is possibly TRBD1 (6 bases). The CDR3 has 16 residues. V gave up 2 bases and J gave up 0 bases, with 13 bases separating them. Germline V CDR1 and CDR2: MNHEY, SMNVEV (reference sequence). The chain's CDR3 is CASSLTRGALNTEAFF. The CDR3 bases are TGTGCCAGCAGTTTAACGCGGGGGGCCCTGAACACTGAAGCTTTCTTT.

This clonotype was counted ten times or more. The chain uses TRBV12-3 or TRBV12-4 and TRBJ2-1; either TRBD1 or TRBD2 may supply D (5 bases each). V lost 3 bases, J lost 4 bases, and 13 bases lay in between. This CDR3 is 15 amino acids long. The CDR3 DNA reads TGTGCCAGCAGTTTGGTACAGAGGGGATACAATGAGCAGTTCTTC. It codes for CASSLVQRGYNEQFF.

This clonotype has only a few counts. CDR3 in DNA: TGTGCCAGCAGTTACTCTTGGGACCTCAGCTCTGGAAACACCATATATTTT. Amino acids: CASSYSWDLSSGNTIYF. V usage is TRBV6-5 and J usage is TRBJ1-3; maybe TRBD1 (5 bases). Germline V gene sequence: CDR1 MNHEY, CDR2 SVGAGI. V lost 0 bases and J lost 0, with 12 bases in between. CDR3 length: 17 residues.

The CDR3 loop reads CASSQEIGTLLRNTIYF. DNA of the CDR3: TGTGCCAGCAGCCAAGAGATCGGGACACTGTTGCGGAACACCATATATTTT. The genes are TRBV14 and TRBJ1-3, with D perhaps matching TRBD1 (6 bases). V lost 0 bases and J 7 bases, leaving 19 bases between the germline ends. Germline CDR1 reads SGHDN; CDR2 reads FVKESK. The CDR3 totals 17 residues. The variable domain in full, with the rest retrieved from reference TRBV14 and TRBJ1-3, is EAGVTQFPSHSVIEKGQTVTLRCDPISGHDNLYWYRRVMGKEIKFLLHFVKESKQDESGMPNNRFLAERTGGTYSTLKVQPAELEDSGVYFCASSQEIGTLLRNTIYFGEGSWLTVV.

This clonotype was counted many times. This rearrangement joins TRBV5-4 to TRBJ1-4, with 8 nucleotides matching TRBD1. Germline CDR1 SGHNT, CDR2 YYREEE (reference sequence). V shed 4 bases and J 5 bases; nucleotides not matched to a gene: 4. This CDR3 comprises 14 residues. The CDR3 nucleotides read TGTGCCAGCAGCCTTCAGGGGGCAAATGAAAAACTGTTTTTT. It encodes CASSLQGANEKLFF.

This clonotype was seen ten or more times. The CDR3, as DNA: TGTGCCAGCAGGCAGGGGCTAGAGACCCAGTACTTC. This codes for CASRQGLETQYF. The chain combines TRBV7-2 with TRBJ2-5; TRBD1 might be the D (6 bases). Trimming cost V 6 bases and J 4 bases, with 9 bases left between them. The CDR3 is 12 amino acids. Germline V lookup: CDR1 SGHTA, CDR2 FQGNSA.

The V gene is TRBV5-6, the J gene TRBJ2-2, with 10 bases identical to TRBD2. This CDR3 comprises 17 residues. Germline V gives CDR1 SGHDT, CDR2 YYEEEE. The trim removed 3 bases at V and 3 bases at J, leaving 8 bases unmatched. CDR3 coding DNA: TGTGCCAGCAGCTCCCTAACCGGGACTAGCGACACCGGGGAGCTGTTTTTT. Translation gives CASSSLTGTSDTGELFF.

This clonotype has a handful of counts. The genes are TRBV7-9 and TRBJ1-3; D gene ambiguous. V lost 7 bases to trimming and J lost 3 bases, with 16 bases between them. The CDR3 sequence is 15 residues long. Per the germline V gene, CDR1 is SEHNR and CDR2 is FQNEAQ (reference sequence). Here the CDR3 reads CASNDFEVDGNTIYF. The CDR3 nucleotides read TGTGCCAGCAACGACTTCGAGGTGGATGGAAACACCATATATTTT. Looking up the rest from reference TRBV7-9 and TRBJ1-3 gives the full variable domain: DTGVSQNPRHKITKRGQNVTFRCDPISEHNRLYWYRQTLGQGPEFLTYFQNEAQLEKSRLLSDRFSAERPKGSFSTLEIQRTEQGDSAMYLCASNDFEVDGNTIYFGEGSWLTVV.

This rearrangement joins TRBV7-8 to TRBJ1-2; 7 bases align to TRBD1. CDR3 length: 14 amino acids. The V segment lost 5 bases and the J segment 6 bases; nucleotides outside the gene matches: 9. Looked up from germline, CDR1 is SGHVS and CDR2 is FQNEAQ. CDR3 nucleotides: TGTGCCAGCAGCATAACAGGGGTGAGGAATGGCTACACCTTC. Protein sequence: CASSITGVRNGYTF.

This clonotype has a handful of counts. V is TRBV10-3 and J is TRBJ1-1; D is uncertain. The germline CDR1 and CDR2 sequences are ENHRY and SYGVKD. V gave up 2 bases and J gave up 0 bases, with 13 bases separating them. The CDR3 totals 16 residues. CDR3 residues: CAISEISVTMNTEAFF. In DNA form, the CDR3 reads TGTGCCATCAGTGAGATCAGTGTGACCATGAACACTGAAGCTTTCTTT.

As DNA, the CDR3 is TGTGCCAGCACTCTTTCAGGGGGAGCTTTCTTT. Its protein product is CASTLSGGAFF. The chain uses TRBV7-2 and TRBJ1-1, with TRBD1 matching over 7 bases. This CDR3 contains 11 residues. CDR1 is SGHTA, CDR2 FQGNSA, per germline. Unmatched junction bases numbered 6, after V lost 7 bases and J lost 10 bases.